The 18 T cell receptor beta chains below were found in one sample sequenced in a study of T cells after yellow fever vaccination. A single record per CDR3 protein comes from TCRdb applying MiXCR to the 5' RACE reads. The sample has almost 600,000 distinct CDR3 sequences; roughly 14% are singletons. The sequencing here drew on PBMCs, taken on the day of the yellow fever booster vaccination. These receptors all come from a man aged 25 to 40 who received the YFV17D yellow fever vaccine.

This clonotype was seen only once. The CDR3 bases are TGTGCCAGCAGCTTGGACTCCCCCACGCAGTATTTT. Its protein is CASSLDSPTQYF. The chain combines TRBV7-2 with TRBJ2-3; tentative D call: TRBD2 (5 bases). The V end was cut by 3 bases, the J end by 9 bases, with 10 bases between. Germline V gene data show CDR1 as SGHTA and CDR2 as FQGNSA. The CDR3 is 12 amino acids.

This clonotype was detected only a few times. The chain recombines TRBV5-5 with TRBJ2-3; tentatively, D is TRBD2 (5 bases). CDR3 size: 13 residues. Germline V gene data show CDR1 as SGHKS and CDR2 as YYEKEE (reference sequence). V gave up 3 bases and J gave up 5 bases, with 10 bases separating them. CDR3 in amino acids: CASSSGGRDTQYF. The DNA for the CDR3 is TGTGCCAGCAGCTCCGGAGGCCGAGATACGCAGTATTTT.

This clonotype has only a few counts. The chain recombines TRBV7-8 with TRBJ1-5; the D is unclear. This CDR3 has 14 residues. Germline loops: CDR1 SGHVS, CDR2 FQNEAQ. V was pared by 2 bases and J by 6 bases, with 11 bases between. CDR3 DNA: TGTGCCAGCAGCTTATCAAGTAACCCTCAGCCCCAGCATTTT. Encoded protein: CASSLSSNPQPQHF.

The chain carries TRBV28 and TRBJ2-3, with 8 bases that match TRBD2. The germline V gene encodes CDR1 MDHEN and CDR2 SYDVKM. The CDR3 runs to 15 residues. J gave up 1 base and V 6 bases, and 6 bases lay outside the gene matches. CDR3 protein: CASSLAGRGTDTQYF. CDR3 in DNA: TGTGCCAGCAGCCTAGCGGGCAGGGGCACAGATACGCAGTATTTT. The complete variable domain, with remaining parts taken from reference TRBV28 and TRBJ2-3, reads DVKVTQSSRYLVKRTGEKVFLECVQDMDHENMFWYRQDPGLGLRLIYFSYDVKMKEKGDIPEGYSVSREKKERFSLILESASTNQTSMYLCASSLAGRGTDTQYFGPGTRLTVL.

This clonotype was detected a few times. The rearrangement joins TRBV20-1 to TRBJ1-1; D is unresolved. The V gene's germline CDR1 is DFQATT and CDR2 SNEGSKA (reference sequence). The ends were cut back, 0 bases at V and 2 bases at J, with 22 bases in the middle. This CDR3 spans 18 amino acids. DNA for the CDR3: TGCAGTGCTAGAGATAGGCAGAAGGGTGGATGGGGAAACACTGAAGCTTTCTTT. Translated, it gives CSARDRQKGGWGNTEAFF.

This rearrangement joins TRBV7-2 to TRBJ2-3; D is unclear. This CDR3 region has 15 residues. V shed 5 bases and J shed 5 bases, with 17 bases lying between them. Germline values: CDR1 SGHTA, CDR2 FQGNSA. CDR3 nucleotide sequence: TGTGCCAGCAGCCAACAGCAGCTTCCTGGAGATACGCAGTATTTT. Its protein is CASSQQQLPGDTQYF.

The chain's CDR3 is CSASGGDYEQYF. The CDR3 nucleotides read TGCAGCGCTAGCGGAGGGGACTACGAGCAGTACTTC. This chain connects TRBV29-1 to TRBJ2-7; 7 bases line up with TRBD2. With 7 bases clipped from V and 3 bases from J, the junction kept 6 bases outside the gene matches. Germline V gives CDR1 SQVTM, CDR2 ANQGSEA. This CDR3 comprises 12 residues.

The genes are TRBV6-2 or TRBV6-3 and TRBJ2-2; D not resolved. The CDR3 extends over 15 amino acids. Germline CDR1 and CDR2: MNHEY and SVGEGT. V lost 10 bases to trimming and J lost 6 bases, with 21 bases between them. The CDR3 region is CAKPLAVDQPGELFF. CDR3 DNA: TGTGCCAAGCCCCTGGCCGTTGACCAACCCGGGGAGCTGTTTTTT.

This clonotype was found a few times. The chain links TRBV27 to TRBJ2-2; D is unresolved. Germline V gene sequence: CDR1 MNHEY, CDR2 SMNVEV (reference sequence). Trimming pared 2 bases from V and 4 bases from J, leaving 11 bases between. The CDR3 spans 15 residues. The CDR3: CASSLGPAPTGELFF. The CDR3 region has the DNA TGTGCCAGCAGTTTAGGCCCCGCGCCCACCGGGGAGCTGTTTTTT.

This clonotype was detected only a few times. The chain has TRBV7-2 and TRBJ2-1; 7 bases fit TRBD1. V gave up 5 bases and J gave up 2 bases; unmatched junction bases: 9. Germline-derived CDR1 and CDR2 are SGHTA and FQGNSA. The CDR3 has 16 residues. The CDR3 here is CASSPAGGRTYNEQFF. The CDR3 DNA reads TGTGCCAGCAGCCCCGCAGGGGGTAGGACCTACAATGAGCAGTTCTTC.

J is TRBJ2-3 and V is TRBV20-1; 7 nucleotides agree with TRBD2. Germline CDR1 and CDR2: DFQATT and SNEGSKA (reference sequence). The CDR3 covers 13 residues. The J segment lost 11 bases and the V segment lost 6 bases, leaving 14 bases of the junction unmatched. This CDR3 reads CSAKGASGDLQYF. The CDR3 DNA sequence: TGCAGTGCCAAGGGAGCGAGCGGGGACTTGCAGTATTTT.

The chain combines TRBV7-2 with TRBJ2-1, with 7 bases lining up with TRBD1. The J segment lost 10 bases and the V segment lost 3 bases, leaving 6 bases of the junction unmatched. This CDR3 is built from 13 residues. Germline V CDR1 and CDR2: SGHTA, FQGNSA. The CDR3 region has the DNA TGTGCCAGCAGCTTCGACAGGGCCCGCGAGCAGTTCTTC. It encodes CASSFDRAREQFF.

This clonotype was found a few times. The chain carries TRBV7-3 and TRBJ2-1; 16 nucleotides agree with TRBD2. The CDR3 spans 18 residues. Germline CDR1 reads SGHTA; CDR2 reads FQGTGA. V shed 5 bases and J 3 bases; nucleotides not matched to a gene: 7. The CDR3 is CASSRGLAGGENYNEQFF. In nucleotides, the CDR3 is TGTGCCAGCAGCCGGGGACTAGCGGGAGGGGAGAACTACAATGAGCAGTTCTTC.

DNA for the CDR3: TGTGCCAGCAGCTCCAGGGACAGCGCGAACACCGGGGAGCTGTTTTTT. Its translation is CASSSRDSANTGELFF. The rearrangement links TRBV7-2 to TRBJ2-2; 7 bases align to TRBD1. The CDR3 sequence is 16 residues long. Trimming at V came to 4 bases and at J to 0 bases, leaving 5 bases not matched to a gene. Per the germline V gene, CDR1 is SGHTA and CDR2 is FQGNSA.

The V and J genes are TRBV20-1 and TRBJ2-7; D is possibly TRBD2 (5 bases). V lost 3 bases, J lost 2 bases, and 11 bases lay in between. Looked up from germline, CDR1 is DFQATT and CDR2 is SNEGSKA (reference sequence). This CDR3 has 13 amino acids. For the CDR3, the DNA is TGCAGTGCTAGGACTAACCTGGCCTACGAGCAGTACTTC. Translating it yields CSARTNLAYEQYF.

Comments on this clonotype: A much bigger clone sits one base away, suggesting this may be a read error. The rearrangement joins TRBV12-3 or TRBV12-4 to TRBJ2-5; a possible D gene is TRBD2 (6 bases). Between the trimmed V and J ends, which lost 8 bases and 4 bases, there was a span of 20 bases. The CDR3 is 15 amino acids. In nucleotides, the CDR3 is TGTGCCAGCCTGTTAGGCGGGACCTACCCAGAGACCCAGTACTTC. Amino acid sequence: CASLLGGTYPETQYF.

V and J are TRBV5-1 and TRBJ2-1; 11 bases are a match to TRBD2. CDR1 is SGHRS, CDR2 YFSETQ, per germline. The junction had 6 bases not matched to a gene; V was cut back by 0 bases and J by 7 bases. The length of the CDR3 is 16 residues. The CDR3 bases are TGCGCCAGCAGCTTGGATCTAGCGGGAGGAGGTAATGAGCAGTTCTTC. This gives the protein CASSLDLAGGGNEQFF.

This clonotype has only a few counts. The chain has TRBV5-1 and TRBJ2-5; 15 nucleotides agree with TRBD2. The germline V gene has CDR1 SGHRS and CDR2 YFSETQ. Losses at the gene ends were 3 bases for V and 5 bases for J; bases not matched to a gene: 11. The CDR3 is made up of 18 amino acids. CDR3 sequence (DNA): TGCGCCAGCAGCTCCGGACTAGCGGGAGGGCCGGGGAAGGAGACCCAGTACTTC. This sequence encodes CASSSGLAGGPGKETQYF.